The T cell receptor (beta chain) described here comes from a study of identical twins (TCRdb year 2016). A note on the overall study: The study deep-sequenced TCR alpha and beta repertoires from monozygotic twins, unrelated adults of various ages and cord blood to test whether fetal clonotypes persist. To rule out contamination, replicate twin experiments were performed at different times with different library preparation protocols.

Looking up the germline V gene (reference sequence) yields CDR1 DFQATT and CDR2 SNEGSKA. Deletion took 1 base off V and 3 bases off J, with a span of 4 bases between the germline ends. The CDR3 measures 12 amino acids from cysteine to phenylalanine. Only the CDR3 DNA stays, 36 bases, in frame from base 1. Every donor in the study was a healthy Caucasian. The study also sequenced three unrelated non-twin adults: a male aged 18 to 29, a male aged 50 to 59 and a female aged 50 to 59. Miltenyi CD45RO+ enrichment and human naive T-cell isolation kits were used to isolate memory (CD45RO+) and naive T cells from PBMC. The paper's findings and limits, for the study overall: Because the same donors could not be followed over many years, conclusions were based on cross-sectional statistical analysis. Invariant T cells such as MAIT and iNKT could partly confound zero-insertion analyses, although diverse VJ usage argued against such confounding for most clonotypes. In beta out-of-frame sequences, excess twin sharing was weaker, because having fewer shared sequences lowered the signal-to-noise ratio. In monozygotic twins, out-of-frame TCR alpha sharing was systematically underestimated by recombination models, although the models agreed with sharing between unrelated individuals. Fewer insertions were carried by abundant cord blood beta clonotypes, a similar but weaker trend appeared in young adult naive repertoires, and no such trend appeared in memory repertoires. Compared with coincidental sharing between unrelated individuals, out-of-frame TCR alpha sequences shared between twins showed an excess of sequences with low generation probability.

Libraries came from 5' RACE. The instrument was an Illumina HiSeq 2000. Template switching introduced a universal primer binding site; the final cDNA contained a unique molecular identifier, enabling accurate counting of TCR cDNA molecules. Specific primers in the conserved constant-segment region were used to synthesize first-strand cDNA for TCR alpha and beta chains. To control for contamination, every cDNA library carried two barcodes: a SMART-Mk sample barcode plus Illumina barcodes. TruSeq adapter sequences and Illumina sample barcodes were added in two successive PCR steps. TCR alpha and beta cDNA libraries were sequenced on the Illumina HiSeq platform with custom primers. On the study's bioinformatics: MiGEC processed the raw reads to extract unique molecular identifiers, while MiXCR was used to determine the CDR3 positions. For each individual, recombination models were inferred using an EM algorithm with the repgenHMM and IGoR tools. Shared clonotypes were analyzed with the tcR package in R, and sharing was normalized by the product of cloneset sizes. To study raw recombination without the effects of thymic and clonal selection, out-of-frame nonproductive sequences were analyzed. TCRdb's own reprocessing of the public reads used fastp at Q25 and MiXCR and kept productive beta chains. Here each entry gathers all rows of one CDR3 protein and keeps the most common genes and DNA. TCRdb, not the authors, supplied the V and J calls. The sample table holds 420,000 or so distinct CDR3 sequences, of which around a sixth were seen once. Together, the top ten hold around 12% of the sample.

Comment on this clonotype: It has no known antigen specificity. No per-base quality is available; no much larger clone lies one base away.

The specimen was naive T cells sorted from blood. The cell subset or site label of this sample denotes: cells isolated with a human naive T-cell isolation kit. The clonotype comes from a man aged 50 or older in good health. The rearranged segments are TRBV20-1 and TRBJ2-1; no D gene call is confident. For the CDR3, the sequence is CSARGYYNEQFF. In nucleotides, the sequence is TGCAGTGCTAGAGGCTACTACAATGAGCAGTTCTTC.